This T cell receptor beta chain emerged from a study of blood T cell repertoires in COVID-19. At the level of the study: There were acute and convalescent COVID-19 samples, and they came from the United States, Italy and Spain. The cDNA or gDNA used as material had been derived from T cells, B-cell-depleted T cells, or PBMCs.

Authors' data handling: Amplification of reference gene primers was used by the study to estimate nucleated cell counts. Assay: immunoSEQ multiplex PCR; the TCRdb copy retains only in-frame clones and omits some. V, J and clone size are those of that table, while D and trimming were read from the DNA. The sample contains approximately 300,000 clones, 85% to 90% of which appear only once. Germline V gives CDR1 LGHDT, CDR2 YNNKEL (reference sequence). The CDR3 has 11 amino acids. V shed 2 bases and J 13 bases; nucleotides not matched to a gene: 3. Material for sequencing was peripheral blood. The rearrangement joins TRBV3-1 (or the pseudogene TRBV3-2) to TRBJ1-1; 8 bases map to TRBD1. The origin of this receptor is a man aged 35-49 years with acute or convalescent COVID-19. CDR3 sequence reads: CASSQWTGLFF. The CDR3, as DNA: TGTGCCAGCAGCCAATGGACAGGGCTTTTCTTT.